What follows describes a single TCR beta chain. The specificity of this receptor is unknown. No much larger clone is present one base from it, and per-base qualities are unavailable. Inclusive of the bounding cysteine and phenylalanine, the CDR3 is 15 residues long. The CDR3 DNA has 45 bases and is translated from base 1. The germline V gene provides CDR1 SGHTA and CDR2 FQGTGA. V and J are trimmed by 5 bases and 2 bases, and the gene matches miss 7 bases of the junction. This specimen comes from a study of blood T cell repertoires in COVID-19 (TCRdb year 2020). The study in broad terms: Samples covering the acute and convalescent phases of COVID-19 were provided by collaborators in the United States, Italy and Spain. The material from the prospective study consisted of cDNA or gDNA derived from T cells, B-cell-depleted T cells, or PBMCs. The dataset comprised deeply sampled blood TCRbeta repertoires from subjects exposed to, actively infected with, or recovered from COVID-19. The repertoires were released in a freely available public database intended as a resource for research on the immune response to SARS-CoV-2. The samples were drawn from the first 160 participants of the ongoing ImmuneRACE study and from under 1,500 subjects provided by 6 global collaborators. A de-identified subject ID, COVID-19 status, age in years and sex were almost always included in the sample metadata. HLA class I and class II types, where available, came from metadata supplied by the sample provider rather than from assay-based typing.

TCRbeta CDR3 regions were amplified from genomic DNA using the immunoSEQ Assay, a bias-controlled multiplex PCR. Regarding the original processing steps: Within the assay, amplification of reference gene primers was used to estimate how many nucleated cells each sample contained. Sequence reads were collapsed and filtered to measure the absolute abundance of every unique TCRbeta CDR3 rearrangement. For each sample, productive Simpson clonality was calculated as the square root of Simpson's diversity index over productive rearrangements. TCRdb stores this immuneACCESS table with in-frame sequences only. Part of the clones is absent; in the studies checked, under half of the shortfall reflects unresolved V genes, and no reason is known for the rest. D and trimming were read from the DNA, whereas the V and J calls and clone size are those reported in that table. In all, the sample holds 300,000 to 400,000 clones, and 80% to 90% of those were seen once. The ten biggest clones cover about 2.3% of the sample.

What the work shows at the level of the full study, not this receptor alone: How much clinical and demographic metadata was included differed by source and by participant, and the metadata was provided uncurated.

At one collaborating source in Seattle, patients were enrolled during active infection and were followed longitudinally through the course of disease. Whole blood was collected in K2EDTA tubes by collaborating institutions according to the institutions' own protocols. For TCRbeta analysis, collaborators shipped samples as frozen whole blood, isolated PBMCs, or DNA extracted from either of those sample types. The receptor comes from a woman aged 55-75 years with COVID-19, enrolled during active disease. The chain is encoded by TRBV7-3 joined to TRBJ1-2; TRBD1 aligns with 8 central bases. The sequenced sample was peripheral blood. The CDR3 in this case is CASSKTGTGNYGYTF. Read as DNA, the sequence is TGTGCCAGCAGCAAAACCGGGACAGGCAACTATGGCTACACCTTC.